This T cell receptor (beta chain) is drawn from a study of CD8 T cells in ankylosing spondylitis. Regarding the study as a whole: Reports say disease-linked clones showed up significantly more in matched ankylosing spondylitis synovial fluid. It appeared that ankylosing spondylitis blood was characterized by a TCR beta motif of several highly homologous variants.

Deletions cut 4 bases from V and 1 base from J, with 22 bases between. The CDR3 consists of 18 residues. Looked up from germline, CDR1 is MNHNS and CDR2 is SASEGT. For TCR beta, libraries came from quantitative 5'-RACE with molecular barcodes. One entry per CDR3 protein results from TCRdb running MiXCR on the 5' RACE reads. Of 350,000 to 450,000 distinct CDR3 sequences in the sample, 25% to 30% were seen once. Points on this clonotype: Its antigen is unknown.

The receptor was isolated from a male donor with ankylosing spondylitis. The chain joins TRBV6-1 to TRBJ1-2, with a tentative D call TRBD1 (5 bases). Sequences were obtained from blood, either unsorted or a sorted T cell fraction (not recorded which). CDR3 bases: TGTGCCAGCAGTGGGGCTGGCCCGGGGGGAGTACTTAACTATGGCTACACCTTC. Its protein is CASSGAGPGGVLNYGYTF.